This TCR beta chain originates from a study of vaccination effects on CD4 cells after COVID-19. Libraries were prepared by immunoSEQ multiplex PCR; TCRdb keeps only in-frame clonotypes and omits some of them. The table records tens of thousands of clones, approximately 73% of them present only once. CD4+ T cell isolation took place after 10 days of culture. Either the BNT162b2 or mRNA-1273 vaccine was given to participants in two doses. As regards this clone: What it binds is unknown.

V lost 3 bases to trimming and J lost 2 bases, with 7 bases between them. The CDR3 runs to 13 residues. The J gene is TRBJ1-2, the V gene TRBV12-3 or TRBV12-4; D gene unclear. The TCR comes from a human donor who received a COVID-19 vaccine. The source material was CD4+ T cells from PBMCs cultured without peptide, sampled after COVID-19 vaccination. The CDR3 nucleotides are TGTGCCAGCAGTTTCCAGGCCAACTATGGCTACACCTTC. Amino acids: CASSFQANYGYTF.